These 27 T cell receptor beta chains were sequenced from one sample in a study of blood T cell repertoires in COVID-19. TCRdb's table, derived via immunoSEQ multiplex PCR, lists solely in-frame clones and lacks some. The data contain fewer than 600,000 clones, roughly 88% of them seen just once; the ten biggest clones take up over 1.5%. Specimen: PBMCs or T cells enriched from blood (not recorded which). The receptors were gathered from a woman in her thirties or forties who had recovered from COVID-19.

The chain carries TRBV18 and TRBJ1-2; D gene unclear. Trimming took off 3 bases at V and 1 base at J, with 15 bases between the two ends. The germline V gene has CDR1 KGHSH and CDR2 LQKENI. The CDR3 sequence is 16 residues long. This CDR3 is CASSPAASTVNYGYTF. The CDR3 nucleotides are TGTGCCAGCTCACCCGCCGCGTCAACGGTTAACTATGGCTACACCTTC. Looking up the rest from reference TRBV18 and TRBJ1-2 gives the full variable domain: NAGVMQNPRHLVRRRGQEARLRCSPMKGHSHVYWYRQLPEEGLKFMVYLQKENIIDESGMPKERFSAEFPKEGPSILRIQQVVRGDSAAYFCASSPAASTVNYGYTFGSGTRLTVV.

This clone was found once. This rearrangement joins TRBV4-1 to TRBJ2-1, with 10 bases identical to TRBD2. Germline V gives CDR1 MGHRA, CDR2 YSYEKL. This CDR3 contains 19 residues. Trimming took 2 bases from V and 4 from J; bases not matched to a gene: 14. CDR3 sequence (DNA): TGCGCCAGCAGCCAATTCCGGACTAGCGGAGAACTAGGATACAATGAGCAGTTCTTC. Protein sequence: CASSQFRTSGELGYNEQFF.

The gene calls are TRBV18 and TRBJ2-3; 13 nucleotides align to TRBD2. With V trimmed by 4 bases and J by 2 bases, 6 bases remained unmatched. Germline V gene data show CDR1 as KGHSH and CDR2 as LQKENI. CDR3 size: 17 residues. The CDR3 spells CASSQGLAGTITDTQYF. The DNA for the CDR3 is TGTGCCAGCTCACAGGGACTAGCGGGGACGATCACAGATACGCAGTATTTT.

CDR3 sequence (DNA): TGTGCCAGCAGCCCACGACAGGGGGCTGGCGGCTACACCTTC. It yields the protein CASSPRQGAGGYTF. The rearrangement links TRBV7-2 to TRBJ1-2, with 10 nucleotides matching TRBD1. CDR1 SGHTA and CDR2 FQGNSA come from the germline V gene. With V trimmed by 5 bases and J by 8 bases, 8 bases remained unmatched. The CDR3 sequence is 14 residues long.

For this clone: In the same sample, other DNA sequences code for this CDR3. The chain combines TRBV4-3 with TRBJ1-5; D uncertain. Trimming took off 0 bases at V and 4 bases at J, with 7 bases between the two ends. The CDR3 spans 14 residues. The germline CDR1 and CDR2 sequences are LGHNA and YSLEER. CDR3 region: CASSQETGNQPQHF. As DNA, the CDR3 is TGCGCCAGCAGCCAAGAAACCGGTAATCAGCCCCAGCATTTT.

In this sample, this clone turned up a few times. J is TRBJ2-1 and V is TRBV30; D is unclear. Germline assignment: CDR1 GTSNPN and CDR2 SVGIG (reference sequence). The CDR3 has 14 amino acids. Between the trimmed V and J ends, which lost 0 bases and 6 bases, there was a span of 12 bases. CDR3 sequence reads: CAWSVGYPRNEQFF. In DNA, the CDR3 is TGTGCCTGGAGTGTGGGCTACCCGCGCAATGAGCAGTTCTTC.

This sequence joins TRBV19 and TRBJ1-3; 7 bases match TRBD1. CDR1 and CDR2 from the germline V gene are LNHDA and SQIVND (reference sequence). V lost 3 bases and J lost 4; bases outside the gene matches: 3. CDR3 length: 14 amino acids. CDR3 sequence (DNA): TGTGCCAGTAGTATCAGCAGGGGGGGAAACACCATATATTTT. Encoded protein: CASSISRGGNTIYF.

The chain recombines TRBV11-2 with TRBJ1-2; 9 nucleotides line up with TRBD1. J was trimmed by 7 bases and V by 2 bases; bases with no gene match: 11. Germline CDR1 and CDR2: SGHAT and FQNNGV. This CDR3 has 16 amino acids. The DNA for the CDR3 is TGTGCCAGCAGCTTACTAGACACAGGGGGCGCAGGTGGCTACACCTTC. Translation: CASSLLDTGGAGGYTF.

Concerning this clone: Other DNA sequences in this sample translate to the same CDR3. V is TRBV6-5 and J is TRBJ1-1; no reliable D call. This CDR3 comprises 14 residues. The germline V gene has CDR1 MNHEY and CDR2 SVGAGI. The V end lost 3 bases, the J end lost 1 base, and 9 bases lay between the germline ends. The CDR3 DNA follows: TGTGCCAGCAGTTATTCCCGAGGGAACACTGAAGCTTTCTTT. Protein sequence: CASSYSRGNTEAFF.

The chain has TRBV4-3 and TRBJ2-1, with D maybe TRBD2 (6 bases). Germline loops: CDR1 LGHNA, CDR2 YSLEER. The V and J ends lost 0 bases and 2 bases respectively, with 11 bases between them. This CDR3 has 16 residues. Here the CDR3 reads CASSQEIAVAYNEQFF. Written as DNA, the CDR3 is TGCGCCAGCAGCCAAGAAATAGCGGTGGCCTACAATGAGCAGTTCTTC.

Note on this clone: Additional DNA sequences in this sample encode the identical CDR3. The gene calls are TRBV18 and TRBJ1-1; D possibly corresponds to TRBD1 (5 bases). The ends were cut back, 5 bases at V and 2 bases at J, with 9 bases in the middle. The length of the CDR3 is 13 residues. The V gene's germline CDR1 is KGHSH and CDR2 LQKENI. The DNA for the CDR3 is TGTGCCAGCTCAAGGGACTCCAACACTGAAGCTTTCTTT. It encodes CASSRDSNTEAFF.

The V and J genes are TRBV6-5 and TRBJ1-5; perhaps TRBD1 as D (5 bases). The CDR3 totals 14 residues. Germline V lookup: CDR1 MNHEY, CDR2 SVGAGI. V was shortened by 10 bases and J by 6 bases, with 19 bases between the two germline ends. The CDR3 nucleotides read TGTGCCACCGACTTGGTGGGGCAGGGTCAGCCCCAGCATTTT. The encoded protein is CATDLVGQGQPQHF.

The J gene is TRBJ2-1, the V gene TRBV19; 10 bases align to TRBD2. CDR1 and CDR2 (germline): LNHDA, SQIVND (reference sequence). V trimming: 5 bases; J trimming: 2 bases; junction bases outside the gene matches: 6. The CDR3 consists of 16 residues. The CDR3 loop reads CASSLASGSPYNEQFF. The DNA for the CDR3 is TGTGCCAGTAGTCTGGCTAGCGGGAGTCCCTACAATGAGCAGTTCTTC.

The chain has TRBV2 and TRBJ2-5; TRBD1 matches at 8 bases. The CDR3 is 13 residues long. The germline CDR1 and CDR2 sequences are SNHLY and FYNNEI. Trimming took 7 bases from V and 2 from J; bases not matched to a gene: 3. The CDR3 DNA is TGTGCCAGCATCAGGGGGCGTCAAGAGACCCAGTACTTC. Translated, it gives CASIRGRQETQYF.

The V call is TRBV29-1, the J call TRBJ2-5; weak D call: TRBD2 (6 bases). This CDR3 comprises 16 residues. The V end was cut by 7 bases, the J end by 4 bases, with 25 bases between. Germline lookup yields CDR1 SQVTM and CDR2 ANQGSEA. In DNA form, the CDR3 reads TGCAGCGCTTTAATCCCCGGACTACCCGAGGGAGAGACCCAGTACTTC. The encoded protein is CSALIPGLPEGETQYF.

This clone was seen only once. This CDR3 is CASRRTGNTGELFF. CDR3 in DNA: TGTGCCAGCAGGAGGACAGGGAACACCGGGGAGCTGTTTTTT. The chain links TRBV6-5 to TRBJ2-2; 7 positions agree with TRBD1. Germline values: CDR1 MNHEY, CDR2 SVGAGI. This CDR3 is built from 14 residues. The ends lost 6 bases at V and 1 base at J; junction bases unmatched: 2.

The V gene is TRBV13, the J gene TRBJ1-1; D not certain. Germline V gene data show CDR1 as PRHDT and CDR2 as FYEKMQ (reference sequence). The CDR3 has 14 amino acids. The V end lost 4 bases, the J end lost 1 base, and 10 bases lay between the germline ends. For the CDR3, the DNA is TGTGCCAGCAGCTCCCTAGAGAGGAACACTGAAGCTTTCTTT. It encodes CASSSLERNTEAFF.

J is TRBJ1-1 and V is TRBV10-3; the match to TRBD1 covers 7 bases. CDR3 length equals 17 residues. With 3 bases clipped from V and 3 bases from J, the junction kept 13 bases outside the gene matches. The germline V gene encodes CDR1 ENHRY and CDR2 SYGVKD. The CDR3 spells CAISDTGDTSRYTEAFF. The CDR3 DNA reads TGTGCCATCAGTGATACAGGGGACACCTCTCGATACACTGAAGCTTTCTTT.

The rearrangement joins TRBV12-2 to TRBJ1-1; TRBD1 is the table's D call and was not checked against the DNA. TRBV12-2 is an annotated pseudogene. The CDR3 runs to 17 residues. In DNA, the CDR3 is TGTGCAAGTCGCTTAGACGGGCAGGGGGTCGTGAACACTGAAGCTTTCTTT. Translated: CASRLDGQGVVNTEAFF.

The chain joins TRBV19 to TRBJ2-7; a weak D match, TRBD1 (6 bases). Trimming stripped 7 bases from V and 2 bases from J, with 15 bases between. CDR1 LNHDA and CDR2 SQIVND come from the germline V gene (reference sequence). The CDR3 is 14 amino acids. This CDR3 reads CASKDLGQTYEQYF. DNA of the CDR3: TGTGCCAGTAAGGATTTAGGACAGACCTACGAGCAGTACTTC.

The rearrangement uses TRBV10-1 and TRBJ2-7; TRBD1 matches 9 bases. This CDR3 has 15 amino acids. Germline-derived CDR1 and CDR2 are WNHNN and SYGVQD (reference sequence). V lost 5 bases and J lost 2; bases outside the gene matches: 7. The CDR3 DNA is TGCGCCAGCAGTCTAGCTAGGACAGGGGCCTACGAGCAGTACTTC. It codes for CASSLARTGAYEQYF.

The rearrangement joins TRBV28 to TRBJ2-1; perhaps TRBD2 as D (6 bases). In germline, CDR1 is MDHEN, CDR2 SYDVKM. V was trimmed by 5 bases and J by 10 bases, leaving 18 bases between them. The length of the CDR3 is 14 residues. In DNA, the CDR3 is TGTGCCAGCAGTCCACGCCGGGAGTCGGGGGAGCAGTTCTTC. This gives the protein CASSPRRESGEQFF.

The V and J genes are TRBV9 and TRBJ1-2; 11 bases are a match to TRBD1. The CDR3 is 16 residues long. Germline assignment: CDR1 SGDLS and CDR2 YYNGEE. The V and J ends lost 3 bases and 3 bases, in that order; junction bases with no gene match: 7. CDR3 sequence: CASSAGQGASYYGYTF. The DNA for the CDR3 is TGTGCCAGCAGCGCTGGACAGGGGGCGTCCTACTATGGCTACACCTTC.

V gene TRBV2 combines with J gene TRBJ2-5, with a weak D call TRBD2 (6 bases). Trimming stripped 2 bases from V and 5 bases from J, with 9 bases between. Germline V gene sequence: CDR1 SNHLY, CDR2 FYNNEI. The CDR3 is 13 amino acids. This chain's CDR3 is CASSEYGGETQYF. As DNA, the CDR3 is TGTGCCAGCAGTGAATATGGGGGGGAGACCCAGTACTTC.

The chain joins TRBV7-2 to TRBJ1-1, with D tentatively TRBD1 (6 bases). Germline CDR1 is SGHTA and CDR2 is FQGNSA. The CDR3 loop spans 14 amino acids. V shed 3 bases and J shed 4 bases, with 12 bases lying between them. CDR3: CASSFKGGSTEAFF. In DNA form, the CDR3 reads TGTGCCAGCAGCTTTAAAGGGGGAAGCACTGAAGCTTTCTTT.

This chain connects TRBV11-3 to TRBJ1-1, with D possibly matching TRBD1 (6 bases). This CDR3 spans 14 amino acids. Deletions cut 5 bases from V and 5 bases from J, with 15 bases between. Germline lookup yields CDR1 SGHNT and CDR2 YENEEA. CDR3 sequence (DNA): TGTGCCAGCAGCACACCCAGGGGCGGGACTGAAGCTTTCTTT. Protein sequence: CASSTPRGGTEAFF.

V gene TRBV19 combines with J gene TRBJ2-5, with TRBD1 identical over 9 bases. The CDR3 loop spans 14 amino acids. J lost 5 bases, V lost 5 bases, and 6 bases had no gene match. The germline V gene has CDR1 LNHDA and CDR2 SQIVND (reference sequence). The CDR3 coding sequence is TGTGCCAGTAGTGTAGGACAGGGGTGGGAGACCCAGTACTTC. Its protein is CASSVGQGWETQYF.